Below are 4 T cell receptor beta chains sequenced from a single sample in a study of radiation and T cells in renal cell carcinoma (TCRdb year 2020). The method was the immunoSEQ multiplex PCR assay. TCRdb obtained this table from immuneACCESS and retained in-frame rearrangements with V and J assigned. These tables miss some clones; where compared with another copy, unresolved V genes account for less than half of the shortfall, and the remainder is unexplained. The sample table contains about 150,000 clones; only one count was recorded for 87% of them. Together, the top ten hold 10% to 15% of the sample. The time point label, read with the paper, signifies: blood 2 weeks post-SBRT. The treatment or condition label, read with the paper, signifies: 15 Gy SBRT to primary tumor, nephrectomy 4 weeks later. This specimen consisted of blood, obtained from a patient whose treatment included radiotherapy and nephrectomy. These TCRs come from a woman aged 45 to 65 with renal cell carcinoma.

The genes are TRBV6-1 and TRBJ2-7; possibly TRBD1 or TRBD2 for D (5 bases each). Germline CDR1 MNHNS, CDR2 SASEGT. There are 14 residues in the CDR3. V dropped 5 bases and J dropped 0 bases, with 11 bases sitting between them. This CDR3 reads CASSTRQYSYEQYF. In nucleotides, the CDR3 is TGTGCCAGCAGTACTAGACAGTACTCCTACGAGCAGTACTTC.

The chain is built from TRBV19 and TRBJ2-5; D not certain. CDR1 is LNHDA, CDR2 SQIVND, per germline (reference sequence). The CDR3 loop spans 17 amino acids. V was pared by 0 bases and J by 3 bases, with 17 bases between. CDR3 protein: CASSIDWALPSEETQYF. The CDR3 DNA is TGTGCCAGTAGTATAGATTGGGCCCTCCCTAGTGAAGAGACCCAGTACTTC.

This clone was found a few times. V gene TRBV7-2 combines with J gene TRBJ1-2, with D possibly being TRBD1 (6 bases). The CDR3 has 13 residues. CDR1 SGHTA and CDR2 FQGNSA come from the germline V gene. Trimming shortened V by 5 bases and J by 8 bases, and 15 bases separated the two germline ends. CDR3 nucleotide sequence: TGTGCCAGCAGCACCCCTACAGGGCTCGGCTACACCTTC. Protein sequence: CASSTPTGLGYTF.

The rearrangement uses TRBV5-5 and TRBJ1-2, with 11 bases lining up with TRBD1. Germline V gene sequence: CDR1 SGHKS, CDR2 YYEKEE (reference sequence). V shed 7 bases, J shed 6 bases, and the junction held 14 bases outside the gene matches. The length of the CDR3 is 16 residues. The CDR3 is CASQDPGTGGLDGYTF. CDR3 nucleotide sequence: TGTGCCAGCCAAGACCCCGGGACAGGGGGTCTCGATGGCTACACCTTC.